The rows below give T cell receptor beta chains drawn from one sample of a study of Ad26.COV2.S vaccination and SARS-CoV-2 variants. Using immunoSEQ multiplex PCR, the repertoire was profiled, and TCRdb retains in-frame clones only, with some absent. The sample consists of around 500,000 clones, roughly nine tenths of them appearing once. The specimen comprised peripheral blood, sampled in a trial of Ad26.COV2.S vaccine versus placebo. The receptors were gathered from a person between 18 and 59 years old who received the Ad26.COV2.S COVID-19 vaccine or a placebo. Both conserved end residues are trimmed from each CDR3. The order of the fields is V gene, J gene, CDR3 protein.

TRBV4-3	TRBJ2-5	ASSQAGQQETQY
TRBV6-4	TRBJ2-2	ASSDEVTGELF
TRBV15	TRBJ1-6	ATSPAGKNNSPLH
TRBV2	TRBJ1-5	ASSRERSSNQPQH
TRBV4-1	TRBJ2-3	ASSQYGTDTDTQY
TRBV7-9	TRBJ1-2	ASSTNRDGYT
TRBV28	TRBJ1-1	ASSQNTEAF
TRBV11-2	TRBJ2-2	ASSLTGLAGVGGELF
TRBV19	TRBJ2-2	ASSPQILTGNTGELF
TRBV25-1	TRBJ2-1	ASTTSDEQF
TRBV7-8	TRBJ1-4	ASSPQREKLF
TRBV6-5	TRBJ1-1	ASRRAGRTEAF
TRBV3-1/TRBV3-2	TRBJ2-5	ASRFRGGETQY
TRBV13	TRBJ1-1	ASSLGSGGAF
TRBV7-3	TRBJ2-1	ASSLMGLAEKGEQF
TRBV19	TRBJ1-2	ASSQRQGIAGYT
TRBV2	TRBJ2-1	ASRSGSGRMPEQF
TRBV28	TRBJ1-5	ASSLFGGGYNQPQH
TRBV6-2/TRBV6-3	TRBJ1-2	ASSLQGSYYGYT
TRBV30	TRBJ1-1	AWSVAWNTEAF
TRBV28	TRBJ1-1	ASSPAGLEAF
TRBV13	TRBJ1-4	ASRLGRGYNEKLF
TRBV5-4	TRBJ2-3	AIGDGADDTQY
TRBV28	TRBJ2-1	ASIEGWKGSGIF
TRBV3-1/TRBV3-2	TRBJ2-3	ASSQDIGGSDTQY
TRBV19	TRBJ1-1	ATIGGPGRWDTEAF